These 30 T cell receptor beta chains were all obtained from the same sample, sequenced in a study of shared clonotypes between healthy human individuals. Measured with immunoSEQ multiplex PCR; TCRdb has only the in-frame clones, and not every one. Among 500,000 to 550,000 clones, approximately 94% were seen once, and the ten largest hold about 0.067%. Sequenced material: naive CD4+ T cells sorted from blood. Subset specified: CD45RA+ positively selected. Receptors were obtained from a woman aged 30 to 39 in good health.

This clone occurred a few times. This CDR3 reads CASVQGYEQYF. The CDR3 bases are TGTGCCAGTGTACAGGGCTACGAGCAGTACTTC. The chain couples TRBV7-2 to TRBJ2-7; D perhaps matches TRBD1 (6 bases). Germline CDR1 reads SGHTA; CDR2 reads FQGNSA. The CDR3 runs 11 residues. V was pared by 9 bases and J by 3 bases, with 9 bases between. The entire variable domain, with the rest obtained from reference TRBV7-2 and TRBJ2-7, is as follows: GAGVSQSPSNKVTEKGKDVELRCDPISGHTALYWYRQSLGQGLEFLIYFQGNSAPDKSGLPSDRFSAERTGGSVSTLTIQRTQQEDSAVYLCASVQGYEQYFGPGTRLTVT.

The count of this clone is one. This chain uses TRBV27 with TRBJ2-5; the D gene is possibly TRBD2 (6 bases). V was pared by 5 bases and J by 5 bases, with 12 bases between. The CDR3 is 13 residues long. CDR1 and CDR2 (germline): MNHEY, SMNVEV (reference sequence). The CDR3 loop is CASSTTRLETQYF. DNA for the CDR3: TGTGCCAGCAGTACGACTAGGCTTGAGACCCAGTACTTC.

This sequence joins TRBV6-1 and TRBJ2-7; D may be TRBD2 (5 bases). CDR3 length equals 18 residues. V was pared by 2 bases and J by 2 bases, with 22 bases between. Germline CDR1 MNHNS, CDR2 SASEGT. CDR3 DNA: TGTGCCAGCAGTGAACCTAGCTCGCAGACGGGAAATCCCTACGAGCAGTACTTC. Translated, it gives CASSEPSSQTGNPYEQYF.

The chain recombines TRBV11-3 with TRBJ2-1, with 11 bases lining up with TRBD2. Germline CDR1 reads SGHNT; CDR2 reads YENEEA. V gave up 6 bases and J gave up 4 bases; unmatched junction bases: 14. This CDR3 has 18 residues. The CDR3 DNA reads as TGTGCCAGCAGTCCCGGAACTAGCGGGAGAGCGAAATACAATGAGCAGTTCTTC. This sequence encodes CASSPGTSGRAKYNEQFF.

The chain is built from TRBV18 and TRBJ1-4; D call uncertain. V gave up 2 bases and J gave up 0 bases, with 10 bases separating them. CDR3 length: 16 residues. Germline CDR1 and CDR2: KGHSH and LQKENI. CDR3 residues: CASSPNRGATNEKLFF. The CDR3 bases are TGTGCCAGCTCACCAAATAGAGGCGCAACTAATGAAAAACTGTTTTTT.

This sequence joins TRBV18 and TRBJ2-7; 10 positions agree with TRBD1. J lost 3 bases, V lost 3 bases, and 2 bases had no gene match. The CDR3 is 14 residues long. CDR1 and CDR2 from the germline V gene are KGHSH and LQKENI. CDR3 sequence reads: CASSPGTGVYEQYF. The CDR3 coding sequence is TGTGCCAGCTCACCCGGGACAGGGGTCTACGAGCAGTACTTC. Full variable domain (missing parts from reference TRBV18 and TRBJ2-7): NAGVMQNPRHLVRRRGQEARLRCSPMKGHSHVYWYRQLPEEGLKFMVYLQKENIIDESGMPKERFSAEFPKEGPSILRIQQVVRGDSAAYFCASSPGTGVYEQYFGPGTRLTVT.

A word on this clone: The sample has other DNA sequences that encode this CDR3 too. The chain employs TRBV5-1 and TRBJ2-7; TRBD1 matches 10 bases. CDR3 length: 14 amino acids. V trimming: 0 bases; J trimming: 4 bases; junction bases outside the gene matches: 1. Germline CDR1 reads SGHRS; CDR2 reads YFSETQ. The CDR3 spells CASSLGQGAYEQYF. In DNA, the CDR3 is TGCGCCAGCAGCTTGGGACAGGGGGCTTACGAGCAGTACTTC.

This clone was counted once. V gene TRBV9 combines with J gene TRBJ1-5; 9 nucleotides agree with TRBD1. The CDR3 sequence is 14 residues long. CDR1 SGDLS and CDR2 YYNGEE come from the germline V gene. V lost 0 bases, J lost 5 bases, and 0 bases stayed unmatched. CDR3 amino acids: CASSVGTGDQPQHF. For the CDR3, the DNA is TGTGCCAGCAGCGTAGGGACAGGGGATCAGCCCCAGCATTTT. Variable domain in full (rest from reference TRBV9 and TRBJ1-5): DSGVTQTPKHLITATGQRVTLRCSPRSGDLSVYWYQQSLDQGLQFLIQYYNGEERAKGNILERFSAQQFPDLHSELNLSSLELGDSALYFCASSVGTGDQPQHFGDGTRLSIL.

V gene TRBV7-3 combines with J gene TRBJ2-1; a weak D match, TRBD1 (6 bases). CDR3 length: 13 amino acids. Germline CDR1 is SGHTA and CDR2 is FQGTGA. V shed 0 bases and J shed 10 bases, with 10 bases lying between them. The chain's CDR3 is CASSLTNRDEQFF. CDR3 DNA sequence: TGTGCCAGCAGCTTAACGAACAGGGACGAGCAGTTCTTC.

This clone was picked up one time. The rearrangement joins TRBV9 to TRBJ2-2; no reliable D call. The V and J ends lost 4 bases and 4 bases respectively, with 17 bases between them. The CDR3 loop spans 16 amino acids. The V gene's germline CDR1 is SGDLS and CDR2 YYNGEE. The chain's CDR3 is CASSPFPEAGTGELFF. CDR3 coding DNA: TGTGCCAGCAGCCCCTTCCCCGAGGCCGGCACCGGGGAGCTGTTTTTT.

A note on this clone: A read error may account for a junction end that differs from germline. This sequence joins TRBV5-1 and TRBJ2-5, with TRBD1 matching 7 bases. Germline V lookup: CDR1 SGHRS, CDR2 YFSETQ. This CDR3 region has 14 residues. The chain's CDR3 is CASSLGRDREAQYF. The CDR3 coding sequence is TGCGCCAGCAGCTTGGGCCGGGACAGAGAGGCCCAGTACTTC.

The V and J genes are TRBV5-5 and TRBJ2-5, with TRBD1 matching over 8 bases. CDR1 and CDR2 from the germline V gene are SGHKS and YYEKEE (reference sequence). The CDR3 is 15 residues long. The V segment lost 5 bases and the J segment 1 base; nucleotides outside the gene matches: 7. CDR3 DNA sequence: TGTGCCAGCAGTTTCATCGGGACAGGCCAAGAGACCCAGTACTTC. As protein: CASSFIGTGQETQYF.

V usage is TRBV9 and J usage is TRBJ1-3, with 9 bases identical to TRBD1. J was trimmed by 3 bases and V by 4 bases; bases with no gene match: 8. CDR1 SGDLS and CDR2 YYNGEE come from the germline V gene. This CDR3 spans 16 amino acids. For the CDR3, the DNA is TGTGCCAGCAGCTTAAAACAGGGGGCCGATGGAAACACCATATATTTT. It is translated as CASSLKQGADGNTIYF.

In DNA form, the CDR3 reads TGTGCTAGTGGTTCCCCCTCCGACAGGGCGCACGAGCAGTACTTC. It translates to CASGSPSDRAHEQYF. The V gene is TRBV12-5, the J gene TRBJ2-7; the match to TRBD1 covers 7 bases. V gave up 4 bases and J gave up 5 bases; unmatched junction bases: 11. CDR1 LGHNT and CDR2 FRNRAP come from the germline V gene. The CDR3 loop spans 15 amino acids.

In DNA, the CDR3 is TGCGCCAGCAGCCACCCAGACAGGGGCTATGGCTACACCTTC. It codes for CASSHPDRGYGYTF. The chain carries TRBV5-1 and TRBJ1-2; TRBD1 agrees at 8 bases. The CDR3 is made up of 14 amino acids. Germline CDR1 is SGHRS and CDR2 is YFSETQ. With 4 bases clipped from V and 4 bases from J, the junction kept 6 bases outside the gene matches.

V gene TRBV27 combines with J gene TRBJ2-5; perhaps TRBD2 as D (5 bases). This CDR3 has 15 residues. The ends were cut back, 2 bases at V and 2 bases at J, with 12 bases in the middle. Germline V gene lookup returns CDR1 MNHEY and CDR2 SMNVEV (reference sequence). The CDR3 sequence is CASSLISGRQETQYF. CDR3 nucleotide sequence: TGTGCCAGCAGTTTAATTTCGGGAAGACAAGAGACCCAGTACTTC.

The chain couples TRBV19 to TRBJ2-5; D may be TRBD2 (6 bases). Judging by the DNA end, TRBJ2-7 fits better; the J call may be wrong. This CDR3 has 13 amino acids. Germline CDR1 reads LNHDA; CDR2 reads SQIVND (reference sequence). CDR3 loop: CASSMGLPGEQYF. The CDR3 DNA reads TGTGCCAGTAGTATGGGACTCCCCGGCGAGCAGTACTTC.

J is TRBJ2-7 and V is TRBV5-1; D could derive from TRBD1 or TRBD2 (6 bases each). Germline V gene lookup returns CDR1 SGHRS and CDR2 YFSETQ. V was pared by 4 bases and J by 2 bases, with 16 bases between. The CDR3 is made up of 15 amino acids. The CDR3 coding sequence is TGCGCCAGCAGCCCGGGGGCTCCTCAGCCCTACGAGCAGTACTTC. Protein product: CASSPGAPQPYEQYF.

The chain carries TRBV6-6 and TRBJ2-7; D gene uncertain. Per the germline V gene, CDR1 is MNHNY and CDR2 is SVGAGI (reference sequence). V was pared by 2 bases and J by 0 bases, with 14 bases between. The CDR3 has 16 amino acids. This chain's CDR3 is CASSYRVVGSSYEQYF. DNA of the CDR3: TGTGCCAGCAGTTACAGAGTAGTGGGGTCCTCCTACGAGCAGTACTTC.

This rearrangement joins TRBV5-8 to TRBJ1-5; TRBD1 matches 8 bases. This CDR3 region has 13 residues. With 7 bases clipped from V and 6 bases from J, the junction kept 6 bases outside the gene matches. Germline CDR1 SGHTS, CDR2 YDEGEE. CDR3: CASRTGNAQPQHF. CDR3 DNA sequence: TGTGCCAGCCGGACAGGGAACGCTCAGCCCCAGCATTTT. The whole variable domain, remainder taken from reference TRBV5-8 and TRBJ1-5, is EAGVTQSPTHLIKTRGQQATLRCSPISGHTSVYWYQQALGLGLQFLLWYDEGEERNRGNFPPRFSGRQFPNYSSELNVNALELEDSALYLCASRTGNAQPQHFGDGTRLSIL.

The chain joins TRBV7-2 to TRBJ1-2; 9 bases agree with TRBD1. This CDR3 region has 14 residues. The germline gives CDR1 SGHTA, CDR2 FQGNSA. V shed 4 bases and J 6 bases; nucleotides not matched to a gene: 6. The CDR3 sequence is CASSSSGQGNGYTF. CDR3 DNA: TGTGCCAGCAGCTCGTCCGGACAGGGGAATGGCTACACCTTC.

The chain joins TRBV29-1 to TRBJ2-7, with D tentatively TRBD1 (6 bases). CDR1 is SQVTM and CDR2 is ANQGSEA in the germline V gene. This CDR3 comprises 13 residues. V lost 6 bases and J lost 3, with 15 bases in between. The CDR3 reads CSVWDTHNYEQYF. The CDR3 bases are TGCAGCGTCTGGGACACGCACAACTACGAGCAGTACTTC.

V gene TRBV5-1 combines with J gene TRBJ2-7; 8 bases are shared with TRBD2. Germline CDR1 is SGHRS and CDR2 is YFSETQ. V was clipped by 6 bases and J by 4 bases; unmatched bases: 12. The length of the CDR3 is 15 residues. CDR3 sequence reads: CASTSGPSGSYEQYF. The DNA for the CDR3 is TGCGCCAGCACTTCTGGCCCGAGCGGGAGTTACGAGCAGTACTTC.

The chain is built from TRBV28 and TRBJ2-7; weak D call: TRBD2 (5 bases). Trimming shortened V by 5 bases and J by 4 bases, and 9 bases separated the two germline ends. The CDR3 runs to 12 residues. The germline V gene encodes CDR1 MDHEN and CDR2 SYDVKM. For the CDR3, the DNA is TGTGCCAGCAGTGAAGCGGCGTACGAGCAGTACTTC. It specifies CASSEAAYEQYF. The complete variable domain, with remaining parts taken from reference TRBV28 and TRBJ2-7, reads DVKVTQSSRYLVKRTGEKVFLECVQDMDHENMFWYRQDPGLGLRLIYFSYDVKMKEKGDIPEGYSVSREKKERFSLILESASTNQTSMYLCASSEAAYEQYFGPGTRLTVT.

CDR3 amino acids: CASSQSGSRNNYEQYF. The CDR3 nucleotides read TGCGCCAGCAGTCAATCGGGAAGCAGAAATAATTACGAGCAGTACTTC. The chain is built from TRBV23-1 and TRBJ2-7, with D uncertain. TRBV23-1 is designated an ORF whose function remains uncertain. Trimming removed 0 bases at V and 4 bases at J, with 16 bases between. This CDR3 spans 16 amino acids.

The chain couples TRBV2 to TRBJ2-5; 9 positions agree with TRBD1. The end of the DNA fits TRBJ2-7 better, so the J call may be wrong. Per the germline V gene, CDR1 is SNHLY and CDR2 is FYNNEI. This CDR3 spans 13 amino acids. CDR3 bases: TGTGCCAGCCGCCGGGACAGGGAAGGCGAGCAGTACTTC. Encoded protein: CASRRDREGEQYF.

This clone has just one count. The chain recombines TRBV28 with TRBJ1-5, with a tentative D call TRBD1 (6 bases). Trimming pared 6 bases from V and 3 bases from J, leaving 15 bases between. The CDR3 has 15 residues. Germline loops: CDR1 MDHEN, CDR2 SYDVKM. The CDR3 DNA reads as TGTGCCAGCAGCCGCGGCAACAGGGTCAATCAGCCCCAGCATTTT. Its translation: CASSRGNRVNQPQHF.

J is TRBJ1-1 and V is TRBV19; the match to TRBD1 covers 7 bases. The germline CDR1 and CDR2 sequences are LNHDA and SQIVND (reference sequence). The V gene end was trimmed by 4 bases and the J gene end by 2 bases; junction bases not matched to a gene: 10. CDR3 size: 16 residues. In DNA form, the CDR3 reads TGTGCCAGTAGTAACCCCCCGGGACAGAGTAACACTGAAGCTTTCTTT. This gives the protein CASSNPPGQSNTEAFF.

The chain carries TRBV11-3 and TRBJ2-5, with 8 bases fitting TRBD1. V trimming: 4 bases; J trimming: 4 bases; junction bases outside the gene matches: 8. Germline loops: CDR1 SGHNT, CDR2 YENEEA. The CDR3 is 15 residues long. The CDR3 loop is CASSSGRTGLETQYF. CDR3 DNA: TGTGCCAGCAGCTCTGGACGGACAGGGTTAGAGACCCAGTACTTC. The whole variable domain, remainder taken from reference TRBV11-3 and TRBJ2-5, is EAGVVQSPRYKIIEKKQPVAFWCNPISGHNTLYWYLQNLGQGPELLIRYENEEAVDDSQLPKDRFSAERLKGVDSTLKIQPAELGDSAVYLCASSSGRTGLETQYFGPGTRLLVL.

V is TRBV19 and J is TRBJ2-2; no clear D gene. The CDR3 runs to 15 residues. Per the germline V gene, CDR1 is LNHDA and CDR2 is SQIVND (reference sequence). Trimming shortened V by 5 bases and J by 3 bases, and 13 bases separated the two germline ends. CDR3 region: CASSQWTDDTGELFF. As DNA, the CDR3 is TGTGCCAGTAGTCAATGGACGGATGACACCGGGGAGCTGTTTTTT. Complete variable domain (other parts from reference TRBV19 and TRBJ2-2): DGGITQSPKYLFRKEGQNVTLSCEQNLNHDAMYWYRQDPGQGLRLIYYSQIVNDFQKGDIAEGYSVSREKKESFPLTVTSAQKNPTAFYLCASSQWTDDTGELFFGEGSRLTVL.